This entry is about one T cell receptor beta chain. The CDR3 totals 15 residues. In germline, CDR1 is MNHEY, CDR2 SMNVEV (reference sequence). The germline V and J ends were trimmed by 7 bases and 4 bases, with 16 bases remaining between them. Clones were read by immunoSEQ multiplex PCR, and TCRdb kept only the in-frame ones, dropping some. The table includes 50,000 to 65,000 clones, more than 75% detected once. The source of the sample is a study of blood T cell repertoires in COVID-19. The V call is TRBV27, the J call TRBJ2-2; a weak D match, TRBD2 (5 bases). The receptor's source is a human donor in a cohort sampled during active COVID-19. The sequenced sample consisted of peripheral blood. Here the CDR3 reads CASKSWQLATGELFF. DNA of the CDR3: TGTGCCAGCAAAAGTTGGCAGCTAGCCACCGGGGAGCTGTTTTTT.